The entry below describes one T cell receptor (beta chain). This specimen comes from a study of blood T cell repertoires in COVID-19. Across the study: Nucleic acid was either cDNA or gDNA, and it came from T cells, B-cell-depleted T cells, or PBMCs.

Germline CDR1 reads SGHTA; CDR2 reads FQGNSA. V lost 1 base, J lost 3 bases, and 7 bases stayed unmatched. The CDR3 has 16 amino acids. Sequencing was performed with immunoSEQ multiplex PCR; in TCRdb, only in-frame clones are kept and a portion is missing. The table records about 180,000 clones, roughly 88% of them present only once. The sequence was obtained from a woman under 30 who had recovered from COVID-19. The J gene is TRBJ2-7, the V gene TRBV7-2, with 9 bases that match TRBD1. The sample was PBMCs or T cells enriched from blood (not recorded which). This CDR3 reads CASSLDFGTGIYEQYF. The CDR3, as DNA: TGTGCCAGCAGCTTAGATTTCGGGACAGGGATCTACGAGCAGTACTTC. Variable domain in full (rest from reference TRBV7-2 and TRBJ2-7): GAGVSQSPSNKVTEKGKDVELRCDPISGHTALYWYRQSLGQGLEFLIYFQGNSAPDKSGLPSDRFSAERTGGSVSTLTIQRTQQEDSAVYLCASSLDFGTGIYEQYFGPGTRLTVT.